The text below deals with one TCR beta chain. This sample was included in a study of blood T cell repertoires in COVID-19. In the study overall: Donors in the United States, Italy and Spain gave samples during acute or convalescent COVID-19. Nucleic acid was either cDNA or gDNA, and it came from T cells, B-cell-depleted T cells, or PBMCs.

Source study methods: Using reference gene primer amplification, nucleated cell counts were estimated. Measured with immunoSEQ multiplex PCR; TCRdb has only the in-frame clones, and not every one. The V and J calls and clone size are taken from that table; D and trimming were inferred from the DNA. The profile shows a few hundred thousand clones, approximately 83% of them singletons. There are 13 residues in the CDR3. Germline V gene data show CDR1 as GTSNPN and CDR2 as SVGIG (reference sequence). The germline V and J ends were trimmed by 1 base and 2 bases, with 8 bases remaining between them. The chain links TRBV30 to TRBJ1-1; D is perhaps TRBD1 (6 bases). This sequence was found in a woman aged 25 to 39 who had recovered from COVID-19. Sequenced: peripheral blood. The CDR3 sequence is CAWSEQGNTEAFF. DNA of the CDR3: TGTGCCTGGAGTGAACAGGGAAACACTGAAGCTTTCTTT.